This T cell receptor beta chain was captured by sequencing in a study of cytomegalovirus exposure and HLA in healthy donors. In regard to this clone: Its antigen is still unknown.

The data were produced by immunoSEQ multiplex PCR, yet TCRdb's version contains in-frame clones alone and is incomplete. The data show 150,000 to 200,000 clones, about 89% seen once. Study conclusions and caveats: Despite most TCR sequences being rare, some public TCRs occurred in many donors. According to a later analysis, TCR clusters from the first cohort tended to co-occur in the 120 or so validation repertoires. According to the study, roughly 180 TCR beta chains were cytomegalovirus-associated.

The CDR3 loop spans 15 amino acids. CDR1 and CDR2 from the germline V gene are MNHNS and SASEGT. V shed 3 bases and J shed 10 bases, with 19 bases lying between them. This sequence originates from a young man in good health and CMV-seropositive. The chain combines TRBV6-1 with TRBJ2-4; possible D gene TRBD2, 6 bases. The sequenced sample was PBMCs. CDR3 protein: CASSERVGSLGIQYF. The CDR3 DNA reads TGTGCCAGCAGTGAGCGGGTCGGGAGCTTAGGGATTCAGTACTTC.